The sequence of this TCR beta chain was determined in a study of blood T cell repertoires in COVID-19. Across the whole study: Sites across the United States, Italy and Spain contributed samples from acute and convalescent COVID-19.

TCRdb's copy holds only in-frame clones and misses some; the assay was immunoSEQ multiplex PCR. The sample contains 100,000 to 150,000 clones, 88% of which appear only once. This clonotype originated in a woman between 45 and 65 years old with active or convalescent COVID-19. The sample was peripheral blood.

The DNA for the CDR3 is TGTGCCAGCAGTCGCAGGGTTGGCTACACCTTC. Its translation is CASSRRVGYTF. The rearrangement uses TRBV28 and TRBJ1-2, with D possibly matching TRBD1 (5 bases). Trimming pared 5 bases from V and 7 bases from J, leaving 8 bases between. The germline gives CDR1 MDHEN, CDR2 SYDVKM. This CDR3 contains 11 residues.